This T cell receptor (beta chain) stems from a study of blood T cell repertoires in COVID-19. Original processing methods: Amplification of reference gene primers was used by the study to estimate nucleated cell counts. TCRdb's table, derived via immunoSEQ multiplex PCR, lists solely in-frame clones and lacks some. The V and J calls and clone size come from that table; D and trimming were worked out from the DNA. There are nearly 350,000 clones in the sample; 85% to 90% occur only once, and approximately 7.3% lies in the top ten. The length of the CDR3 is 14 residues. Germline values: CDR1 LNHDA, CDR2 SQIVND (reference sequence). Trimming removed 5 bases at V and 8 bases at J, with 15 bases between. Seattle participants joined during active infection and were tracked over time.

This sequence originates from a woman aged 70-85 years with COVID-19, enrolled during active disease. The specimen sequenced was peripheral blood. The J gene is TRBJ1-4, the V gene TRBV19; D is unclear. For the CDR3, the DNA is TGTGCCAGTAGTTTCGGCGGGCTAGGGGAAAAACTGTTTTTT. This sequence encodes CASSFGGLGEKLFF. Supplemented by reference TRBV19 and TRBJ1-4, the full variable domain reads DGGITQSPKYLFRKEGQNVTLSCEQNLNHDAMYWYRQDPGQGLRLIYYSQIVNDFQKGDIAEGYSVSREKKESFPLTVTSAQKNPTAFYLCASSFGGLGEKLFFGSGTQLSVL.